Following are 26 T cell receptor beta chains from one sample sequenced in a study of cytomegalovirus exposure and HLA in healthy donors. 13 Jbeta primers and 60 Vbeta primers were used for the PCR. Only in-frame clones appear in the TCRdb table, and some are missing; sequencing was by immunoSEQ multiplex PCR. The sample has some 140,000 clones, roughly 80% seen once. The sample consisted of PBMCs. The receptors derive from a woman between 45 and 60 years old in good health and CMV-seropositive.

V usage is TRBV9 and J usage is TRBJ2-3, with TRBD1 identical over 10 bases. Germline CDR1 reads SGDLS; CDR2 reads YYNGEE. The CDR3 loop spans 17 amino acids. V lost 3 bases to trimming and J lost 2 bases; unmatched junction nucleotides: 9. CDR3 in DNA: TGTGCCAGCAGCGAGCGCGGACAGGGGGATCTCACAGATACGCAGTATTTT. It encodes CASSERGQGDLTDTQYF.

The chain combines TRBV7-9 with TRBJ1-2, with 10 bases aligning to TRBD1. CDR1 and CDR2 (germline): SEHNR, FQNEAQ (reference sequence). The ends lost 0 bases at V and 2 bases at J; junction bases unmatched: 3. The CDR3 runs to 16 residues. The CDR3 DNA reads as TGTGCCAGCAGCTTAGCCGGGACAGGGGAAAACTATGGCTACACCTTC. This codes for CASSLAGTGENYGYTF.

V is TRBV5-4 and J is TRBJ2-5; D remains ambiguous. Trimming took off 2 bases at V and 5 bases at J, with 10 bases between the two ends. CDR3 length equals 13 residues. The germline V gene encodes CDR1 SGHNT and CDR2 YYREEE (reference sequence). The CDR3 here is CASSFTPVETQYF. The CDR3 nucleotides read TGTGCCAGCAGCTTTACTCCGGTGGAGACCCAGTACTTC.

The gene calls are TRBV19 and TRBJ1-6; D gene uncertain. Germline values: CDR1 LNHDA, CDR2 SQIVND (reference sequence). CDR3 size: 15 residues. Between the trimmed V and J ends, which lost 5 bases and 11 bases, there was a span of 19 bases. The CDR3 nucleotides are TGTGCCAGTAGTGACGGTCTCAGAGCGGGTGCACCCCTCCACTTT. Protein sequence: CASSDGLRAGAPLHF.

The rearrangement joins TRBV5-1 to TRBJ2-1; D is possibly TRBD2 (7 bases). The length of the CDR3 is 15 residues. The V gene lost 4 bases and the J gene lost 1 base, with 12 bases spanning the gap. From germline, CDR1 is SGHRS and CDR2 YFSETQ. CDR3 DNA: TGCGCCAGCAGCCCCGGGGGGCCTTCCTACAATGAGCAGTTCTTC. Translating gives CASSPGGPSYNEQFF. The full variable domain, its missing parts supplied by reference TRBV5-1 and TRBJ2-1, is KAGVTQTPRYLIKTRGQQVTLSCSPISGHRSVSWYQQTPGQGLQFLFEYFSETQRNKGNFPGRFSGRQFSNSRSEMNVSTLELGDSALYLCASSPGGPSYNEQFFGPGTRLTVL.

The rearrangement joins TRBV6-1 to TRBJ2-5; possible D gene TRBD1, 5 bases. TRBJ2-7 matches the DNA end more closely, so the J call is doubtful. Germline CDR1 MNHNS, CDR2 SASEGT. This CDR3 spans 15 amino acids. CDR3 bases: TGTGCCAGCAGTGCAAGCGTAGGGGTAGCCTACGAGCAGTACTTC. Translation gives CASSASVGVAYEQYF.

The V gene is TRBV7-8, the J gene TRBJ2-5; 14 bases are shared with TRBD2. CDR3 length: 17 amino acids. Germline V gene sequence: CDR1 SGHVS, CDR2 FQNEAQ. Germline trimming cut 5 bases from V and 7 bases from J; bases unmatched to any gene: 12. The CDR3, as DNA: TGTGCCAGCAGCACAACGGGACTAGCGGGGGTCCGTTGGACCCAGTACTTC. It codes for CASSTTGLAGVRWTQYF.

This chain connects TRBV19 to TRBJ1-1, with 7 bases lining up with TRBD1. Germline CDR1 reads LNHDA; CDR2 reads SQIVND (reference sequence). Unmatched junction bases numbered 15, after V lost 5 bases and J lost 3 bases. The CDR3 consists of 17 residues. The CDR3 DNA follows: TGTGCCAGTAGTCGGGGGGGCCTCCCAGGGGGTGACACTGAAGCTTTCTTT. It specifies CASSRGGLPGGDTEAFF.

The gene calls are TRBV7-2 and TRBJ2-6; no clear D gene. CDR1 and CDR2 from the germline V gene are SGHTA and FQGNSA. V was clipped by 0 bases and J by 0 bases, with 6 bases between them. This CDR3 is built from 16 residues. DNA of the CDR3: TGTGCCAGCAGCTTAGCGGTGGCCTCTGGGGCCAACGTCCTGACTTTC. It codes for CASSLAVASGANVLTF.

The genes are TRBV19 and TRBJ1-4, with D hard to call. This CDR3 contains 16 residues. The V gene's germline CDR1 is LNHDA and CDR2 SQIVND (reference sequence). The germline V and J ends were trimmed by 6 bases and 5 bases, with 19 bases remaining between them. Here the CDR3 reads CASRPRARAMNEKLFF. Here the CDR3 DNA reads TGTGCCAGTAGACCCCGGGCGCGGGCGATGAATGAAAAACTGTTTTTT.

Note on this clone: The junction differs from germline at one of its ends, possibly a read error. The rearrangement links TRBV30 to TRBJ2-1; possibly TRBD2 for D (5 bases). Germline CDR1 is GTSNPN and CDR2 is SVGIG (reference sequence). The CDR3 length is 12 residues. The CDR3 coding sequence is TGTGCCTGGAGCCATGGAGCAGGACGGGGAATCTTC. Translation: CAWSHGAGRGIF.

The CDR3 DNA follows: TGCGCCAGCAGCGCGAACAGGGCCCGGGGCACCGGGGAGCTGTTTTTT. Encoded protein: CASSANRARGTGELFF. The J gene is TRBJ2-2, the V gene TRBV5-1; D may be TRBD1 (6 bases). Per germline, CDR1 SGHRS and CDR2 YFSETQ. V was trimmed by 4 bases and J by 4 bases, leaving 17 bases between them. This CDR3 contains 16 residues.

This clone was seen once. This chain links TRBV19 with TRBJ2-7, with 11 bases fitting TRBD1. Germline CDR1 reads LNHDA; CDR2 reads SQIVND (reference sequence). There are 16 residues in the CDR3. Trimming removed 7 bases from V and 4 bases from J; junction bases left unmatched: 12. The CDR3: CASTLSAGTGGYEQYF. The CDR3, as DNA: TGTGCCAGTACCCTATCCGCCGGGACAGGGGGATACGAGCAGTACTTC.

This rearrangement joins TRBV7-3 to TRBJ2-3, with TRBD2 matching 8 bases. V was clipped by 4 bases and J by 1 base; unmatched bases: 1. The CDR3 is 14 amino acids. The germline CDR1 and CDR2 sequences are SGHTA and FQGTGA. For the CDR3, the DNA is TGTGCCAGCAGCTCCGGGAGGGGCACAGATACGCAGTATTTT. Its protein is CASSSGRGTDTQYF.

CDR3 loop: CASSLTGNQPQHF. The CDR3 coding sequence is TGTGCCAGCTCCCTCACTGGCAATCAGCCCCAGCATTTT. This rearrangement joins TRBV18 to TRBJ1-5; no clear D. V gave up 6 bases and J gave up 2 bases, with 8 bases separating them. The germline gives CDR1 KGHSH, CDR2 LQKENI. CDR3 length: 13 amino acids.

This clone was found a few times. The rearrangement links TRBV9 to TRBJ1-6, with D possibly being TRBD1 (5 bases). CDR3 size: 15 residues. Trimming took 0 bases from V and 8 from J, leaving 12 bases between them. Germline V lookup: CDR1 SGDLS, CDR2 YYNGEE. DNA for the CDR3: TGTGCCAGCAGCGTAGACGGGGGAGGCGATTCACCCCTCCACTTT. It encodes CASSVDGGGDSPLHF.

CDR3 sequence reads: CATSPRAGTGRETQYF. The CDR3 DNA is TGTGCCACCAGCCCGAGGGCCGGGACAGGGCGCGAGACCCAGTACTTC. V usage is TRBV15 and J usage is TRBJ2-5; TRBD1 agrees at 9 bases. Germline CDR1 and CDR2: LNHNV and YYDKDF (reference sequence). V gave up 5 bases and J gave up 5 bases; unmatched junction bases: 12. The CDR3 runs 16 residues.

V gene TRBV30 combines with J gene TRBJ2-5; D is unresolved. V was shortened by 0 bases and J by 3 bases, with 11 bases between the two germline ends. This CDR3 contains 14 residues. The germline CDR1 and CDR2 sequences are GTSNPN and SVGIG (reference sequence). The CDR3 reads CAWSVLARKETQYF. The CDR3 DNA reads as TGTGCCTGGAGTGTCCTCGCCAGGAAAGAGACCCAGTACTTC.

The rearrangement uses TRBV7-8 and TRBJ1-2; the match to TRBD1 covers 9 bases. The CDR3 has 14 amino acids. V trimming: 4 bases; J trimming: 8 bases; junction bases outside the gene matches: 8. Germline assignment: CDR1 SGHVS and CDR2 FQNEAQ. Written as DNA, the CDR3 is TGTGCCAGCAGCTCAGGGACAGGGTCCAGGGGCTACACCTTC. It yields the protein CASSSGTGSRGYTF.

The chain is built from TRBV2 and TRBJ2-5; 7 nucleotides line up with TRBD1. J gave up 0 bases and V 2 bases, and 3 bases lay outside the gene matches. Looked up from germline, CDR1 is SNHLY and CDR2 is FYNNEI. CDR3 length: 15 amino acids. The DNA of the CDR3 is TGTGCCAGCAGTGAATGGGGACAGAACCAAGAGACCCAGTACTTC. Amino acid sequence: CASSEWGQNQETQYF.

The genes are TRBV6-1 and TRBJ2-7, with 8 bases fitting TRBD2. J lost 2 bases, V lost 5 bases, and 2 bases had no gene match. This CDR3 comprises 13 residues. The germline V gene encodes CDR1 MNHNS and CDR2 SASEGT. DNA for the CDR3: TGTGCCAGCAGTATGCGGGGGGCCTACGAGCAGTACTTC. Its protein is CASSMRGAYEQYF.

The chain couples TRBV28 to TRBJ1-1; 7 bases map to TRBD1. This CDR3 spans 15 amino acids. Losses at the gene ends were 6 bases for V and 0 bases for J; bases not matched to a gene: 7. Germline V gene lookup returns CDR1 MDHEN and CDR2 SYDVKM. CDR3 nucleotides: TGTGCCAGCAGCTGGGACAGCAGCCTGAACACTGAAGCTTTCTTT. It is translated as CASSWDSSLNTEAFF. The full variable domain, rest sourced from reference TRBV28 and TRBJ1-1, is DVKVTQSSRYLVKRTGEKVFLECVQDMDHENMFWYRQDPGLGLRLIYFSYDVKMKEKGDIPEGYSVSREKKERFSLILESASTNQTSMYLCASSWDSSLNTEAFFGQGTRLTVV.

The chain joins TRBV5-5 to TRBJ2-2; 11 nucleotides match TRBD2. The CDR3 spans 15 residues. Trimming cost V 4 bases and J 3 bases; bases outside gene matches: 2. CDR1 SGHKS and CDR2 YYEKEE come from the germline V gene (reference sequence). In DNA form, the CDR3 reads TGTGCCAGCAGCCCTAGCGGGGGGCACACCGGGGAGCTGTTTTTT. Translation gives CASSPSGGHTGELFF. The variable domain in full, with the rest retrieved from reference TRBV5-5 and TRBJ2-2, is DAGVTQSPTHLIKTRGQQVTLRCSPISGHKSVSWYQQVLGQGPQFIFQYYEKEERGRGNFPDRFSARQFPNYSSELNVNALLLGDSALYLCASSPSGGHTGELFFGEGSRLTVL.

V and J are TRBV28 and TRBJ2-7; D perhaps matches TRBD2 (6 bases). CDR1 and CDR2 from the germline V gene are MDHEN and SYDVKM. The CDR3 totals 15 residues. Trimming pared 3 bases from V and 5 bases from J, leaving 17 bases between. The CDR3 region is CASSFNGGTRDEQYF. DNA for the CDR3: TGTGCCAGCAGTTTCAATGGCGGGACCAGGGACGAGCAGTACTTC.

The chain has TRBV5-1 and TRBJ2-3; TRBD1 matches 11 bases. J gave up 4 bases and V 3 bases, and 19 bases lay outside the gene matches. From germline, CDR1 is SGHRS and CDR2 YFSETQ. The CDR3 extends over 20 amino acids. The CDR3 region is CASSSQIRTGGAISPDTQYF. CDR3 coding DNA: TGCGCCAGCAGCTCCCAAATCAGGACAGGGGGCGCCATTTCCCCAGATACGCAGTATTTT.

The rearrangement joins TRBV5-1 to TRBJ1-4, with 8 bases identical to TRBD1. V lost 4 bases to trimming and J lost 4 bases; unmatched junction nucleotides: 3. This CDR3 is built from 14 residues. The germline V gene encodes CDR1 SGHRS and CDR2 YFSETQ. CDR3 protein: CASSVGQDNEKLFF. CDR3 nucleotide sequence: TGCGCCAGCAGCGTGGGACAGGATAATGAAAAACTGTTTTTT.